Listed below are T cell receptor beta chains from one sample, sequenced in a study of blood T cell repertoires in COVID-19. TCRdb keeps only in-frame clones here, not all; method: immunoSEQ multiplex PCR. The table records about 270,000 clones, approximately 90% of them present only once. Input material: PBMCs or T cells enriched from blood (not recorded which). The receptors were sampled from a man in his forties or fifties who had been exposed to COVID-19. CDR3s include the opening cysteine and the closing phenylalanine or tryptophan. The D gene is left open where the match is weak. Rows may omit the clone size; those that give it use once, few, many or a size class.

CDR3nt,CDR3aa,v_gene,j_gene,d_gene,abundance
TGTGCCAGCAGCTTAGTGGCAGGGTCAAACATTCAGTACTTC,CASSLVAGSNIQYF,TRBV11-2,TRBJ2-4,-,-
TGTGCCAGCAGCCCCTGGCGGGAGAGGAGAGAGACCCAGTACTTC,CASSPWRERRETQYF,TRBV5-6,TRBJ2-5,TRBD2,-
TGTGCCAGCAGTTTGGCGGGAGCAATCGCCGGGGAGCTGTTTTTT,CASSLAGAIAGELFF,TRBV28,TRBJ2-2,TRBD2,-
TGTGCCAGCACCCTCTTACAGGGTCCCGGGGAGCTGTTTTTT,CASTLLQGPGELFF,TRBV11-3,TRBJ2-2,-,-
TGCGCCAGCACCCAGACAGGCCCCACGAGAGATACGCAGTATTTT,CASTQTGPTRDTQYF,TRBV5-1,TRBJ2-3,-,-
TGTGCCAGCAGCTTCAGCTTAGCGGCGAACACCGGGGAGCTGTTTTTT,CASSFSLAANTGELFF,TRBV7-6,TRBJ2-2,-,once
TGTGCCAGCCGTCCCTCAGGGGTACCCTACGAGCAGTACTTC,CASRPSGVPYEQYF,TRBV28,TRBJ2-7,-,-
TGCGCCAGCACCGGACTAGCGGGAGAGTACTACGAGCAGTACTTC,CASTGLAGEYYEQYF,TRBV10-2,TRBJ2-7,TRBD2,-
TGTGCCAGCAGCCAAATTGTCGGAGAAGGGGCGCTCGACGAGCAGTACTTC,CASSQIVGEGALDEQYF,TRBV3-1/TRBV3-2,TRBJ2-7,-,-
TGTGCCAGCAGTACTACAGGGTCCGGCGAGCAGTACTTC,CASSTTGSGEQYF,TRBV12-3/TRBV12-4,TRBJ2-7,-,-
TGCAGCGTTGAAGATCTGGGACAGGGAACTGGAAACACCATATATTTT,CSVEDLGQGTGNTIYF,TRBV29-1,TRBJ1-3,TRBD1,-
TGTGCCAGTAGTTTTAGGACAGAGCAAGAGACCCAGTACTTC,CASSFRTEQETQYF,TRBV19,TRBJ2-5,-,-
TGTGCCAGCAGCCCCGGGGGAGTCACCGGGGAGCTGTTTTTT,CASSPGGVTGELFF,TRBV7-3,TRBJ2-2,-,-
TGTGCCAGCAGCCCACAGGCCGATAGCAATCAGCCCCAGCATTTT,CASSPQADSNQPQHF,TRBV7-2,TRBJ1-5,-,-
TGTGCCTGGAGTCAAAGGACAGGGCTCGAGCAGTACTTC,CAWSQRTGLEQYF,TRBV30,TRBJ2-7,TRBD1,-
TGCAGCGCTCAGACAGGGGGCTACGAGCAGTACTTC,CSAQTGGYEQYF,TRBV29-1,TRBJ2-7,TRBD1,-
TGTGCCAGCAGCCAAGCCTCGACAGGGGGCACCGGCTACACCTTC,CASSQASTGGTGYTF,TRBV14,TRBJ1-2,TRBD1,-
TGTGCCAGCAGTGCCCTAGCGGGGAGCACAGATACGCAGTATTTT,CASSALAGSTDTQYF,TRBV2,TRBJ2-3,TRBD2,-
TGTGCCAGCAGCCGAGGGACGGGGGTTAATTATGGCTACACCTTC,CASSRGTGVNYGYTF,TRBV14,TRBJ1-2,-,few
TGCGCCAGCAGCTTGGTTGGACTAGCGGGATCATACAATGAGCAGTTCTTC,CASSLVGLAGSYNEQFF,TRBV5-1,TRBJ2-1,TRBD2,-
TGTGCCAGCAGTCGAATTCAGGGCACTGAGAGCTATGGCTACACCTTC,CASSRIQGTESYGYTF,TRBV6-2/TRBV6-3,TRBJ1-2,-,-
TGTGCCAGCAGCGTTCTCCCAGATACGCAGTATTTT,CASSVLPDTQYF,TRBV5-6,TRBJ2-3,-,-
TGTGCCAGCAGTTTAGGGGCCTGGGGAGAGCAGTTCTTC,CASSLGAWGEQFF,TRBV28,TRBJ2-1,-,-
TGTGCCATCAGTGAAATAAGGAGCTCCTATAATTCACCCCTCCACTTT,CAISEIRSSYNSPLHF,TRBV10-3,TRBJ1-6,-,-
TGTGCCAGCATTCCAGGGGGCAGGGTTGATGGCTACACCTTC,CASIPGGRVDGYTF,TRBV7-9,TRBJ1-2,TRBD1,-
TGCAGCGTTGTGAAACAGGACTCCTACGAGCAGTACTTC,CSVVKQDSYEQYF,TRBV29-1,TRBJ2-7,-,-
TGTGCCAGCTCACTTCTCCGGGACAGGGCAGCCTACGAGCAGTACTTC,CASSLLRDRAAYEQYF,TRBV18,TRBJ2-7,TRBD1,-
TGTGCCAGCACGACTAGCAGGAATGAGCAGTTCTTC,CASTTSRNEQFF,TRBV6-5,TRBJ2-1,TRBD2,-
TGTGCCACCAGTGAATCGAACTATGGCTACACCTTC,CATSESNYGYTF,TRBV24-1,TRBJ1-2,-,-
TGTGCCAGTAGGGACAGGCGGTGCAATCAGCCCCAGCATTTT,CASRDRRCNQPQHF,TRBV7-4,TRBJ1-5,TRBD1,-
TGTGCCAGCTCACCCACAGGGTCTGTGAATTCACCCCTCCACTTT,CASSPTGSVNSPLHF,TRBV18,TRBJ1-6,-,-
TGTGCCAGCAAGAAACTAGATTACGGCGAGCAGTACTTC,CASKKLDYGEQYF,TRBV25-1,TRBJ2-7,-,-
TGTGCCAGTAGTATCTTGGTGCAGGGCACCTACGAGCAGTACTTC,CASSILVQGTYEQYF,TRBV19,TRBJ2-7,-,-
TGTGCCAGCAGTGGATCTCATACAGGGGTCCCTGAAGCTTTCTTT,CASSGSHTGVPEAFF,TRBV25-1,TRBJ1-1,TRBD1,-
TGTGCCAGCAGCTTGAAGGGGGCTGGGTCCTACAATGAGCAGTTCTTC,CASSLKGAGSYNEQFF,TRBV5-6,TRBJ2-1,TRBD1,-
TGTGCCAGCAGCCCCCGGGAGCGCTACGCGCAGTACTTC,CASSPRERYAQYF,TRBV4-2,TRBJ2-7,-,-
TGTGCCAGCAGCGCCGGGACAGAGAATTCACCCCTCCACTTT,CASSAGTENSPLHF,TRBV5-4,TRBJ1-6,TRBD1,-
TGTGCCAGTAGGACACAGGTTTCCAATCAGCCCCAGCATTTT,CASRTQVSNQPQHF,TRBV19,TRBJ1-5,-,-
TGCGCCAGCAGCCTAGACAGCCTCAATCAGCCCCAGCATTTT,CASSLDSLNQPQHF,TRBV5-1,TRBJ1-5,-,-
TGTGCCAGTAGTCTCCGTACTTACAATGAGCAGTTCTTC,CASSLRTYNEQFF,TRBV19,TRBJ2-1,-,-
TGTGCCAGCAGCCAAGTGAGGGGTAGCGGGTACAATGAGCAGTTCTTC,CASSQVRGSGYNEQFF,TRBV3-1/TRBV3-2,TRBJ2-1,TRBD2,-
TGTGCCAGCATTTCGTCGTCCCGCCCCGGTGGCTACACCTTC,CASISSSRPGGYTF,TRBV6-5,TRBJ1-2,-,-
TGCAGCGTTGAATCATTGGACAGGGGAAACTATGGCTACACCTTC,CSVESLDRGNYGYTF,TRBV29-1,TRBJ1-2,TRBD1,-
TGTGCCAGCAGCCCTACTGCGGGACAGGGGTACGAGCAGTACTTC,CASSPTAGQGYEQYF,TRBV11-2,TRBJ2-7,TRBD1,-
TGCGCCAGCAGCGGGGGGACAGGGGTCGACGAAAAACTGTTTTTT,CASSGGTGVDEKLFF,TRBV5-1,TRBJ1-4,TRBD1,-
TGTGCCAGCAGCTTCTCCGAGCAGTACTTC,CASSFSEQYF,TRBV11-2,TRBJ2-7,-,-
TGTGCCAGCAGGGACAGAGACACCATATATTTT,CASRDRDTIYF,TRBV6-5,TRBJ1-3,-,-
TGTGCCTGGAGAGTCAGGGCCGTTTCTAATTCACCCCTCCACTTT,CAWRVRAVSNSPLHF,TRBV30,TRBJ1-6,-,-
TGTGCCAGCAGTTTAGGCGCAGGGGGCACAGCGTCTTATGGCTACACCTTC,CASSLGAGGTASYGYTF,TRBV28,TRBJ1-2,TRBD1,-
TGTGCCAGCAGTTCCCTAAACGGGAGAAGCTCCTACAATGAGCAGTTCTTC,CASSSLNGRSSYNEQFF,TRBV28,TRBJ2-1,-,-
TGTGCCAGACCTTCTCTTTCCCTTCGGGGGGGTAGCGGGAGGGCCGCAGATACGCAGTATTTT,CARPSLSLRGGSGRAADTQYF,TRBV5-3,TRBJ2-3,TRBD2,-
TGCGCCAGCAGGGATGGGACTAGCGGGACCGAGCAGTACTTC,CASRDGTSGTEQYF,TRBV5-1,TRBJ2-7,TRBD2,-
TGTGCCAGCAGCCCTTCCCTTGGGACTAGCGGGTACCAAGAGACCCAGTACTTC,CASSPSLGTSGYQETQYF,TRBV9,TRBJ2-5,TRBD2,-
TGTGCCAGTAGTCCGATGACAGGAGCCATGAACACTGAAGCTTTCTTT,CASSPMTGAMNTEAFF,TRBV19,TRBJ1-1,-,-
TGTGCCAGCAGGGACAGGGACTCCTACGAGCAGTACTTC,CASRDRDSYEQYF,TRBV28,TRBJ2-7,TRBD1,-
TGTGCCAGCAGTTTATCCGAGGGAAGTTGGGAGACCCAGTACTTC,CASSLSEGSWETQYF,TRBV27,TRBJ2-5,-,-
TGTGCCAGCAGCTTAAATAAAGGGGGCCACGAGCAGTACTTC,CASSLNKGGHEQYF,TRBV7-2,TRBJ2-7,TRBD1,-
TGTGCCAGCAGCCCAATGATGAGCAGGGATGAGAACACTGAAGCTTTCTTT,CASSPMMSRDENTEAFF,TRBV11-3,TRBJ1-1,-,-
TGTGCCAGCAGCTTAGGTTATGGAGGGGGCGATCGAATAAACTATGGCTACACCTTC,CASSLGYGGGDRINYGYTF,TRBV7-2,TRBJ1-2,TRBD1,-
TGTGCCAGCAGTATTACCGGGACAGGGTGGAATCAGCCCCAGCATTTT,CASSITGTGWNQPQHF,TRBV7-2,TRBJ1-5,TRBD1,-